What follows are 3 T cell receptor beta chains derived from one specimen sequenced in a study of OX40 agonist ivuxolimab in advanced cancers. Some clones are missing from TCRdb's copy, which holds only in-frame ones; the method was immunoSEQ multiplex PCR. The sample comprises about 89,000 clones, approximately 86% of which are singletons, and over 5% rests with the top ten. The sample in question was CD4+ or CD8+ T cells sorted from blood, obtained in a trial of the OX40 agonist ivuxolimab. These receptors were taken from an adult with an advanced solid tumor such as melanoma, head and neck, liver or kidney cancer.

This clone has just one count. The chain carries TRBV5-1 and TRBJ2-3, with D tentatively TRBD1 (6 bases). Germline V gene sequence: CDR1 SGHRS, CDR2 YFSETQ. The CDR3 loop spans 16 amino acids. V lost 5 bases and J 0 bases, leaving 16 bases between the germline ends. CDR3 DNA: TGCGCCAGCAGGGCCCAACAGGGAACTAGCACAGATACGCAGTATTTT. Its translation: CASRAQQGTSTDTQYF.

V is TRBV7-9 and J is TRBJ2-1; 7 nucleotides align to TRBD2. From germline, CDR1 is SEHNR and CDR2 FQNEAQ (reference sequence). The CDR3 is made up of 15 amino acids. V lost 10 bases, J lost 4 bases, and 13 bases stayed unmatched. CDR3 coding DNA: TGTGCCACCCCTTCGGGGGGAGTAGCGTACAATGAGCAGTTCTTC. Translated: CATPSGGVAYNEQFF.

This clone showed up just once. The chain links TRBV7-3 to TRBJ2-1, with D possibly matching TRBD1 (6 bases). The CDR3 totals 15 residues. Germline V lookup: CDR1 SGHTA, CDR2 FQGTGA. V was shortened by 5 bases and J by 0 bases, with 11 bases between the two germline ends. Here the CDR3 DNA reads TGTGCCAGCAGCCAGGACAGTAACTCCTACAATGAGCAGTTCTTC. Amino acid sequence: CASSQDSNSYNEQFF.